The 25 T cell receptor beta chains presented below share a single source sample, sequenced in a study of blood T cell repertoires in COVID-19. Data came from immunoSEQ multiplex PCR; TCRdb stores just in-frame clones and leaves some out. Here the sample spans about 270,000 clones, less than 95% being singletons. The sequenced sample was PBMCs or T cells enriched from blood (not recorded which). All receptors derive from a man in his forties who had been exposed to COVID-19.

V usage is TRBV11-2 and J usage is TRBJ2-3; unclear D gene. Per the germline V gene, CDR1 is SGHAT and CDR2 is FQNNGV. The CDR3 has 13 amino acids. The ends were cut back, 3 bases at V and 1 base at J, with 5 bases in the middle. The CDR3 loop is CASSLPGTDTQYF. The CDR3 nucleotides are TGTGCCAGCAGCTTGCCGGGCACAGATACGCAGTATTTT.

V is TRBV5-1 and J is TRBJ1-3; unclear D gene. V was shortened by 4 bases and J by 0 bases, with 11 bases between the two germline ends. From germline, CDR1 is SGHRS and CDR2 YFSETQ. This CDR3 comprises 15 residues. The CDR3 here is CASSPFTGSGNTIYF. The CDR3 DNA follows: TGCGCCAGCAGCCCCTTCACGGGCTCTGGAAACACCATATATTTT.

V gene TRBV30 combines with J gene TRBJ1-3, with TRBD1 matching over 7 bases. J lost 2 bases, V lost 0 bases, and 4 bases had no gene match. CDR3 length equals 15 residues. CDR1 is GTSNPN, CDR2 SVGIG, per germline (reference sequence). CDR3 residues: CAWSVWQGAGNTIYF. CDR3 coding DNA: TGTGCCTGGAGTGTGTGGCAGGGGGCTGGAAACACCATATATTTT. Full variable domain (remainder filled in from reference TRBV30 and TRBJ1-3): SQTIHQWPATLVQPVGSPLSLECTVEGTSNPNLYWYRQAAGRGLQLLFYSVGIGQISSEVPQNLSASRPQDRQFILSSKKLLLSDSGFYLCAWSVWQGAGNTIYFGEGSWLTVV.

This clone was found a few times. The genes are TRBV28 and TRBJ1-5, with TRBD1 matching 8 bases. This CDR3 is 15 amino acids long. The germline V gene has CDR1 MDHEN and CDR2 SYDVKM. V lost 6 bases to trimming and J lost 1 base; unmatched junction nucleotides: 5. CDR3 bases: TGTGCCAGCAGGCGACAGGGGACAAGCAATCAGCCCCAGCATTTT. This sequence encodes CASRRQGTSNQPQHF.

V and J are TRBV10-3 and TRBJ2-1, with 7 bases that match TRBD1. Germline V lookup: CDR1 ENHRY, CDR2 SYGVKD. V shed 4 bases and J 6 bases; nucleotides not matched to a gene: 9. The CDR3 covers 15 residues. CDR3 coding DNA: TGTGCCATCAGTGTCCGGCAGGGGGATGTCAATGAGCAGTTCTTC. Amino acid sequence: CAISVRQGDVNEQFF.

In DNA form, the CDR3 reads TGTGCCAGCAGCTCGACTAGCTCGCGGGAGCAGTTCTTC. It encodes CASSSTSSREQFF. This sequence joins TRBV5-4 and TRBJ2-1; 7 nucleotides match TRBD2. This CDR3 comprises 13 residues. Trimming took 3 bases from V and 10 from J; bases not matched to a gene: 7. CDR1 and CDR2 (germline): SGHNT, YYREEE (reference sequence).

The rearrangement links TRBV5-1 to TRBJ2-3; TRBD2 is a possible D gene (5 bases). The ends were cut back, 6 bases at V and 1 base at J, with 15 bases in the middle. Germline CDR1 is SGHRS and CDR2 is YFSETQ. The CDR3 length is 15 residues. The CDR3 sequence is CASTTGMVGTDTQYF. The CDR3 DNA reads as TGCGCCAGCACGACGGGAATGGTGGGCACAGATACGCAGTATTTT.

The rearrangement links TRBV27 to TRBJ2-1; D is unresolved. This CDR3 is built from 16 residues. Germline V gene lookup returns CDR1 MNHEY and CDR2 SMNVEV (reference sequence). Between the trimmed V and J ends, which lost 5 bases and 0 bases, there was a span of 14 bases. The chain's CDR3 is CASSHPSAYSYNEQFF. In DNA form, the CDR3 reads TGTGCCAGCAGTCACCCTAGTGCATACTCCTACAATGAGCAGTTCTTC.

The chain recombines TRBV20-1 with TRBJ2-5; D unresolved. V was cut by 3 bases and J by 5 bases, with 4 bases left in between. Germline CDR1 reads DFQATT; CDR2 reads SNEGSKA (reference sequence). The CDR3 has 10 amino acids. The CDR3 sequence is CSASQETQYF. As DNA, the CDR3 is TGCAGTGCTAGTCAGGAGACCCAGTACTTC.

This clone has a handful of counts. The chain uses TRBV11-2 and TRBJ2-7, with 7 bases that match TRBD2. CDR1 is SGHAT, CDR2 FQNNGV, per germline. V shed 6 bases, J shed 1 base, and the junction held 9 bases outside the gene matches. The CDR3 is 15 residues long. Here the CDR3 reads CASSPRAGVSYEQYF. CDR3 coding DNA: TGTGCCAGCAGTCCTAGGGCGGGAGTTTCCTACGAGCAGTACTTC.

The CDR3 DNA sequence: TGTGCCAGCAGTTATGACAGTCACACTGAAGCTTTCTTT. It encodes CASSYDSHTEAFF. The rearrangement uses TRBV2 and TRBJ1-1; tentative D call: TRBD1 (5 bases). The CDR3 consists of 13 residues. Per germline, CDR1 SNHLY and CDR2 FYNNEI. Deletions cut 5 bases from V and 3 bases from J, with 10 bases between. The whole variable domain, remainder taken from reference TRBV2 and TRBJ1-1, is EPEVTQTPSHQVTQMGQEVILRCVPISNHLYFYWYRQILGQKVEFLVSFYNNEISEKSEIFDDQFSVERPDGSNFTLKIRSTKLEDSAMYFCASSYDSHTEAFFGQGTRLTVV.

This rearrangement joins TRBV5-6 to TRBJ2-7, with 7 bases fitting TRBD2. In germline, CDR1 is SGHDT, CDR2 YYEEEE. The CDR3 runs to 15 residues. The ends lost 2 bases at V and 2 bases at J; junction bases unmatched: 7. CDR3 DNA: TGTGCCAGCAGCTTTAATTCGGCGGGGGCCTACGAGCAGTACTTC. This sequence encodes CASSFNSAGAYEQYF. Drawing the rest from reference TRBV5-6 and TRBJ2-7, the complete variable domain is DAGVTQSPTHLIKTRGQQVTLRCSPKSGHDTVSWYQQALGQGPQFIFQYYEEEERQRGNFPDRFSGHQFPNYSSELNVNALLLGDSALYLCASSFNSAGAYEQYFGPGTRLTVT.

The gene calls are TRBV5-1 and TRBJ1-1, with D perhaps TRBD1 (6 bases). Per the germline V gene, CDR1 is SGHRS and CDR2 is YFSETQ. The CDR3 is made up of 14 amino acids. With 3 bases removed from V and 1 base from J, the gap between germline ends came to 10 bases. The CDR3 loop is CASSSGGANTEAFF. Here the CDR3 DNA reads TGCGCCAGCAGCTCTGGGGGCGCGAACACTGAAGCTTTCTTT.

The CDR3: CASSSFSGFSYEQYF. CDR3 DNA: TGTGCCAGCAGTTCTTTTTCGGGTTTCTCCTACGAGCAGTACTTC. V gene TRBV27 combines with J gene TRBJ2-7; D remains unclear. Trimming cost V 4 bases and J 0 bases, with 13 bases left between them. CDR1 and CDR2 (germline): MNHEY, SMNVEV (reference sequence). The CDR3 runs to 15 residues.

The rearrangement links TRBV27 to TRBJ2-3; D call uncertain. Germline CDR1 and CDR2: MNHEY and SMNVEV (reference sequence). The length of the CDR3 is 14 residues. V was trimmed by 3 bases and J by 6 bases, leaving 13 bases between them. The CDR3 is CASSFNRYADTQYF. CDR3 bases: TGTGCCAGCAGTTTTAACAGATATGCGGATACGCAGTATTTT.

CDR3: CASSALTGGGLSYTF. Here the CDR3 DNA reads TGTGCCAGTAGCGCCCTTACGGGCGGGGGATTGAGCTACACCTTC. The chain uses TRBV19 and TRBJ1-2; weak D call: TRBD1 (5 bases). Germline CDR1 is LNHDA and CDR2 is SQIVND (reference sequence). Trimming removed 6 bases from V and 9 bases from J, with 23 bases in between. The length of the CDR3 is 15 residues. The full variable domain, rest sourced from reference TRBV19 and TRBJ1-2, is DGGITQSPKYLFRKEGQNVTLSCEQNLNHDAMYWYRQDPGQGLRLIYYSQIVNDFQKGDIAEGYSVSREKKESFPLTVTSAQKNPTAFYLCASSALTGGGLSYTFGSGTRLTVV.

This chain connects TRBV7-2 to TRBJ2-7, with 9 bases identical to TRBD2. This CDR3 is 18 amino acids long. The V segment lost 5 bases and the J segment 4 bases; nucleotides outside the gene matches: 18. Germline V lookup: CDR1 SGHTA, CDR2 FQGNSA. CDR3 in DNA: TGTGCCAGCAGCCGGTTAGCGGGAGTAACGAATGCACGGTACGAGCAGTACTTC. Translated, it gives CASSRLAGVTNARYEQYF.

The chain recombines TRBV25-1 with TRBJ1-2, with TRBD1 identical over 9 bases. The germline CDR1 and CDR2 sequences are MGHDK and SYGVNS. This CDR3 region has 14 residues. The trim removed 4 bases at V and 7 bases at J, leaving 7 bases unmatched. The DNA for the CDR3 is TGTGCCAGCAGTGTAGGACAGGGGCGCGGTGGCTACACCTTC. Translation gives CASSVGQGRGGYTF.

The rearrangement uses TRBV6-5 and TRBJ1-2, with D possibly TRBD1 on 5 matching bases. Germline CDR1 MNHEY, CDR2 SVGAGI. CDR3 length: 12 residues. Trimming removed 6 bases from V and 7 bases from J, with 12 bases in between. The DNA for the CDR3 is TGTGCCAGCAGACGCCGGGACTCTGGCTACACCTTC. This gives the protein CASRRRDSGYTF.

This chain joins TRBV5-5 and TRBJ2-7; TRBD1 might be the D (6 bases). The germline gives CDR1 SGHKS, CDR2 YYEKEE (reference sequence). Trimming removed 4 bases at V and 0 bases at J, with 11 bases between. The CDR3 covers 14 residues. The CDR3 coding sequence is TGTGCCAGCAGCCAAAGACAGGTCTCCTACGAGCAGTACTTC. Translation: CASSQRQVSYEQYF.

The chain recombines TRBV5-1 with TRBJ2-1; 7 bases map to TRBD1. This CDR3 has 12 amino acids. With V trimmed by 4 bases and J by 7 bases, 2 bases remained unmatched. The V gene's germline CDR1 is SGHRS and CDR2 YFSETQ. The CDR3 region is CASSQQGNEQFF. CDR3 DNA sequence: TGCGCCAGCAGCCAACAGGGGAATGAGCAGTTCTTC. Full variable domain (remainder filled in from reference TRBV5-1 and TRBJ2-1): KAGVTQTPRYLIKTRGQQVTLSCSPISGHRSVSWYQQTPGQGLQFLFEYFSETQRNKGNFPGRFSGRQFSNSRSEMNVSTLELGDSALYLCASSQQGNEQFFGPGTRLTVL.

V and J are TRBV30 and TRBJ2-1; 9 bases match TRBD2. The CDR3 runs to 13 residues. Germline values: CDR1 GTSNPN, CDR2 SVGIG (reference sequence). After removal of 4 bases from V and 3 bases from J, the junction contained 1 base not matched to a gene. This CDR3 reads CAWTSGVYNEQFF. The CDR3 DNA reads as TGTGCCTGGACTAGCGGGGTCTACAATGAGCAGTTCTTC. Full variable domain (remainder filled in from reference TRBV30 and TRBJ2-1): SQTIHQWPATLVQPVGSPLSLECTVEGTSNPNLYWYRQAAGRGLQLLFYSVGIGQISSEVPQNLSASRPQDRQFILSSKKLLLSDSGFYLCAWTSGVYNEQFFGPGTRLTVL.

V and J are TRBV7-9 and TRBJ2-1; D call uncertain. The CDR3 contains 15 residues. The ends were cut back, 5 bases at V and 4 bases at J, with 15 bases in the middle. The germline V gene encodes CDR1 SEHNR and CDR2 FQNEAQ (reference sequence). As DNA, the CDR3 is TGTGCCAGCAGCCCAGACTTACAAAGATACAATGAGCAGTTCTTC. Its protein is CASSPDLQRYNEQFF.

This chain joins TRBV7-8 and TRBJ1-1; a possible D gene is TRBD1 (5 bases). The CDR3 covers 15 residues. Germline lookup yields CDR1 SGHVS and CDR2 FQNEAQ. The ends were cut back, 7 bases at V and 3 bases at J, with 18 bases in the middle. CDR3 in amino acids: CASNARVAVDTEAFF. DNA of the CDR3: TGTGCCAGCAACGCCAGGGTGGCTGTGGACACTGAAGCTTTCTTT.

The chain joins TRBV29-1 to TRBJ2-7; TRBD2 aligns across 9 bases. The CDR3 extends over 15 amino acids. Germline CDR1 is SQVTM and CDR2 is ANQGSEA. The trim removed 5 bases at V and 1 base at J, leaving 9 bases unmatched. CDR3 DNA sequence: TGCAGCGTTCTTACCGGGACTAGCAGGTCCTACGAGCAGTACTTC. Its protein product is CSVLTGTSRSYEQYF.